This T cell receptor beta chain originates from a study of blood T cell repertoires in COVID-19. Study-level background: Specimens from acute and convalescent COVID-19 originated in the United States, Italy and Spain.

Under the authors' procedure: Estimation of nucleated cell counts relied on the amplification of reference gene primers. Libraries were prepared by immunoSEQ multiplex PCR; TCRdb keeps only in-frame clonotypes and omits some of them. Clone size and the V and J calls come from that table; the DNA yielded D and trimming. The sample consists of under 200,000 clones, roughly 83% of them appearing once. The CDR3 has 16 amino acids. With V trimmed by 0 bases and J by 2 bases, 2 bases remained unmatched. CDR1 SGHRS and CDR2 YFSETQ come from the germline V gene. The sequenced sample was peripheral blood. The rearrangement links TRBV5-1 to TRBJ2-6; 7 bases are a match to TRBD1. This clonotype was obtained from a woman aged 40-49 years with COVID-19, enrolled during active disease. CDR3 nucleotide sequence: TGCGCCAGCAGCTTGGCTACAGGGGCTGGGGCCAACGTCCTGACTTTC. Translated: CASSLATGAGANVLTF.